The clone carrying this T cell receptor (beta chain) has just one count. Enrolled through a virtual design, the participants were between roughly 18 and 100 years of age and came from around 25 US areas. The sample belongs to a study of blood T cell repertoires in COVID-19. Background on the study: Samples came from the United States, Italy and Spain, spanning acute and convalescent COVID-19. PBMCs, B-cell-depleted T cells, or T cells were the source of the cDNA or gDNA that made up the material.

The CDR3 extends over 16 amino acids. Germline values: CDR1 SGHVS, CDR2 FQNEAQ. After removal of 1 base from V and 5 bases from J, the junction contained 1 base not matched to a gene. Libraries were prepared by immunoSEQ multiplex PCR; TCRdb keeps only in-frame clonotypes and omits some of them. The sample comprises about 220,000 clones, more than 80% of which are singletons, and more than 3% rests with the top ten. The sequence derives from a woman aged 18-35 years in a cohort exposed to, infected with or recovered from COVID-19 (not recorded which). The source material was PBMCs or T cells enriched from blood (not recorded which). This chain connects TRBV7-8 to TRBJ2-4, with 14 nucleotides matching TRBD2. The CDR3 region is CASSLGLAGGENIQYF. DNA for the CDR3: TGTGCCAGCAGCTTAGGACTAGCGGGAGGGGAAAACATTCAGTACTTC.